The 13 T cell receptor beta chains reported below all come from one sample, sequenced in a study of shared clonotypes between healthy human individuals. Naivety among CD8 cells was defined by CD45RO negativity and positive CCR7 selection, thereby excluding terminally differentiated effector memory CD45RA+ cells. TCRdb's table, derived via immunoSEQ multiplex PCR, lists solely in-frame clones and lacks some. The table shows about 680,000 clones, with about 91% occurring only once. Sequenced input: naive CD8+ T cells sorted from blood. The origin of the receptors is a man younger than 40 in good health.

DNA for the CDR3: TGCAGTGCTCAGACGGGCGTGGAGCAGTACTTC. Translation gives CSAQTGVEQYF. This chain connects TRBV20-1 to TRBJ2-7, with D unclear. This CDR3 comprises 11 residues. Germline CDR1 and CDR2: DFQATT and SNEGSKA (reference sequence). The germline V and J ends were trimmed by 5 bases and 7 bases, with 12 bases remaining between them.

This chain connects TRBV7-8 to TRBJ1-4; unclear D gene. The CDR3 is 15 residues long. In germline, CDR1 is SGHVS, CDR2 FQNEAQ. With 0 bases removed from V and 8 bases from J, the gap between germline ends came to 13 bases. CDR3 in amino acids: CASSLAQRRREKLFF. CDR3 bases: TGTGCCAGCAGCTTAGCGCAGAGGAGAAGGGAAAAACTGTTTTTT.

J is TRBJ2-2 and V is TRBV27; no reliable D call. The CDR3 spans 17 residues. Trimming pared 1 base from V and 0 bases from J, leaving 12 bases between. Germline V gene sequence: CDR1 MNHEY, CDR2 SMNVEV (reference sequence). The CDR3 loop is CASSLYSERANTGELFF. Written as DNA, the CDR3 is TGTGCCAGCAGTTTATACTCAGAAAGGGCGAACACCGGGGAGCTGTTTTTT.

The CDR3 is CASSFVRGLNTEAFF. DNA for the CDR3: TGTGCCAGCAGTTTCGTCAGGGGTTTGAACACTGAAGCTTTCTTT. The chain employs TRBV27 and TRBJ1-1; possible D gene TRBD1, 6 bases. The CDR3 consists of 15 residues. In germline, CDR1 is MNHEY, CDR2 SMNVEV (reference sequence). V lost 3 bases and J lost 0, with 11 bases in between.

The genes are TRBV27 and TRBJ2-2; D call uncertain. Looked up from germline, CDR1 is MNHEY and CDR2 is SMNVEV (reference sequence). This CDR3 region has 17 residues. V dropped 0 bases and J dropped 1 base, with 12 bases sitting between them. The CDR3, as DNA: TGTGCCAGCAGTTTATCTTCGTCAGCATGGAACACCGGGGAGCTGTTTTTT. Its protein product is CASSLSSSAWNTGELFF.

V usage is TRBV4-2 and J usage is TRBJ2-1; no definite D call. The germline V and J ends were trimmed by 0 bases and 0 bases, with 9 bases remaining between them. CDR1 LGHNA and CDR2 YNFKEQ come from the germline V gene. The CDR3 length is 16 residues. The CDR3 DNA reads TGTGCCAGCAGCCAAGATAGTTCGTTCTCCTACAATGAGCAGTTCTTC. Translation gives CASSQDSSFSYNEQFF.

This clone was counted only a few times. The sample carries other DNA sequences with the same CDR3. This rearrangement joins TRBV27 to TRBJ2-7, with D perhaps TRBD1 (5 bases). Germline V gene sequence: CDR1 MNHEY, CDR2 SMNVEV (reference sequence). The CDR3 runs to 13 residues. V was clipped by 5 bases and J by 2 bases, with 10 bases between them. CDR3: CASSLRVTYEQYF. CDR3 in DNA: TGTGCCAGCAGTCTCAGGGTTACCTACGAGCAGTACTTC.

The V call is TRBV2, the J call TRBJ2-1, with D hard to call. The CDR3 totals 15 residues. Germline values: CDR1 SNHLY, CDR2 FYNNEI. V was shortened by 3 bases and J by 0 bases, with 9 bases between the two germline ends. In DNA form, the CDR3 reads TGTGCCAGCAGTGATTTTGCTGGCTCCTACAATGAGCAGTTCTTC. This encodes CASSDFAGSYNEQFF.

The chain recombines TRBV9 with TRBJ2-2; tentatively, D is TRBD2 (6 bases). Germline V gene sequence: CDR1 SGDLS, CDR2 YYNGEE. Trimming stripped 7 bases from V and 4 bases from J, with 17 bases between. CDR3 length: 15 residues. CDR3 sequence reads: CASRSGGGLTGELFF. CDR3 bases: TGTGCCAGCCGGAGTGGAGGAGGGCTCACCGGGGAGCTGTTTTTT.

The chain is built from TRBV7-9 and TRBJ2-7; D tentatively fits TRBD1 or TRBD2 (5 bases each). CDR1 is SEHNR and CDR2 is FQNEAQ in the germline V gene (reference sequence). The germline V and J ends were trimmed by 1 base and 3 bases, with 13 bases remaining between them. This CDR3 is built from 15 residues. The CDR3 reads CASSLGGAKHYEQYF. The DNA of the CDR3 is TGTGCCAGCAGCTTAGGAGGGGCGAAACACTACGAGCAGTACTTC.

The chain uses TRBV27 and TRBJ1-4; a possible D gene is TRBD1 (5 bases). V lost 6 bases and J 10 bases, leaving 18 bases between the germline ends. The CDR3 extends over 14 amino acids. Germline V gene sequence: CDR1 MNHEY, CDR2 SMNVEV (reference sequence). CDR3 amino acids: CASSRPRGSGKLFF. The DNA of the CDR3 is TGTGCCAGCAGCCGACCAAGGGGCTCCGGAAAACTGTTTTTT. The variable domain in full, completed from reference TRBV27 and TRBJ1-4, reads EAQVTQNPRYLITVTGKKLTVTCSQNMNHEYMSWYRQDPGLGLRQIYYSMNVEVTDKGDVPEGYKVSRKEKRNFPLILESPSPNQTSLYFCASSRPRGSGKLFFGSGTQLSVL.

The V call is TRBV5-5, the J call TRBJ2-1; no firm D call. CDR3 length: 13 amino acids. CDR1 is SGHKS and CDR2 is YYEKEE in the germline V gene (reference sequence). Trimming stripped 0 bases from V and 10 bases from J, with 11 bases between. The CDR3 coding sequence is TGTGCCAGCAGCTTGGCGGTGCCGGGCGAGCAGTTCTTC. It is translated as CASSLAVPGEQFF.

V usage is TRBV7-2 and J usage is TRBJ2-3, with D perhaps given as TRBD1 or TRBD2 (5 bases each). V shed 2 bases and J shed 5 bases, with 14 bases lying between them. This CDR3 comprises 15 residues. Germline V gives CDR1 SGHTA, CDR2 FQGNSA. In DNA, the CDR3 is TGTGCCAGCAGCTTACCCCGGGGACCTCGAGATACGCAGTATTTT. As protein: CASSLPRGPRDTQYF.